A selection of T cell receptor beta chains follows, all from one sample in a study of cytomegalovirus exposure and HLA in healthy donors. Clones were read by immunoSEQ multiplex PCR, and TCRdb kept only the in-frame ones, dropping some. This table holds about 140,000 clones, roughly 90% found once. The sequencing sample was made of PBMCs. These TCRs come from a man between 18 and 35 years old in good health and CMV-seronegative. CDR3s include the opening cysteine and the closing phenylalanine or tryptophan. The D gene is left open where the match is weak. Clone size is stated in some rows and not others, as once, few, many or a class when expanded.

j_call | clone_size | d_call | v_call | cdr3_nt | cdr3_aa
TRBJ2-3 | NA | NA | TRBV18 | TGTGCCAGCTCACCAGCCGCCCATACAGGCACAGATACGCAGTATTTT | CASSPAAHTGTDTQYF
TRBJ2-3 | NA | TRBD1 | TRBV5-1 | TGCGCCAGCAGCCCTGGGACAGTCACAGATACGCAGTATTTT | CASSPGTVTDTQYF
TRBJ1-4 | once | NA | TRBV11-3 | TGTGCCAGCAGCTTAGGGAGGGGAGGCATTAATGAAAAACTGTTTTTT | CASSLGRGGINEKLFF
TRBJ2-7 | once | TRBD2 | TRBV7-9 | TGTGCCAGCAGCCCTAGCGGTGCTACCTACGAGCAGTACTTC | CASSPSGATYEQYF
TRBJ1-3 | NA | NA | TRBV14 | TGTGCCAGCAGCCAAGTAGCCGGGGCTGGAAACACCATATATTTT | CASSQVAGAGNTIYF
TRBJ2-2 | NA | TRBD2 | TRBV7-8 | TGTGCCAGCAGCTTCCTCTCCATGGGACTAGCTAACACCGGGGAGCTGTTTTTT | CASSFLSMGLANTGELFF
TRBJ1-1 | NA | NA | TRBV11-2 | TGTGCCAGCAGCTTTCAGGGGAACACTGAAGCTTTCTTT | CASSFQGNTEAFF
TRBJ2-3 | NA | TRBD1 | TRBV7-9 | TGTGCCAGCAGTCCGGGACAGGGGTACACAGATACGCAGTATTTT | CASSPGQGYTDTQYF
TRBJ2-1 | NA | NA | TRBV28 | TGTGCCAGCAGTGGGGGACACCCCGGGGCGGCTAGCTCCTACAATGAGCAGTTCTTC | CASSGGHPGAASSYNEQFF
TRBJ2-5 | NA | NA | TRBV5-7 | TGTGCCAGCAGCTTGGGGGTAAGGGACAGGACTAGACAAGAGACCCAGTACTTC | CASSLGVRDRTRQETQYF
TRBJ1-1 | NA | NA | TRBV18 | TGTGCCAGCTCACGAAGCAATGAGGGAGCTTTCTTT | CASSRSNEGAFF
TRBJ2-7 | once | TRBD2 | TRBV4-3 | TGCGCCAGCAGCCACGGGACTAGCGGGAGTTATTCCTACGAGCAGTACTTC | CASSHGTSGSYSYEQYF
TRBJ1-2 | once | NA | TRBV11-2 | TGTGCCAGCAGCTTACAGTACAGCACAGGGACGGAAGGTTATGGCTACACCTTC | CASSLQYSTGTEGYGYTF
TRBJ1-1 | NA | NA | TRBV29-1 | TGCAGCGGCCAATCTGGGTGGGCCATGAACACTGAAGCTTTCTTT | CSGQSGWAMNTEAFF
TRBJ2-7 | NA | TRBD2 | TRBV27 | TGTGCCAGCAGTTTCACTAGCGGACCCTACGAGCAGTACTTC | CASSFTSGPYEQYF
TRBJ1-1 | once | NA | TRBV21-1 | TGTGCCAGCAGCCCCGAGGGCCCCACAGGGCATCACACTGAAGCTTTCTTT | CASSPEGPTGHHTEAFF
TRBJ2-5 | NA | NA | TRBV18 | TGTGCCAGCTCACGACTTACCGAACAAGAGACCCAGTACTTC | CASSRLTEQETQYF
TRBJ2-7 | NA | TRBD1 | TRBV6-5 | TGTGCCAGCAGTTACTTGACAGGGGGAGTACGGGAGCAGTACTTC | CASSYLTGGVREQYF
TRBJ2-2 | NA | TRBD1 | TRBV18 | TGTGCCAGCTCGACCGGGACAGGGGGAAACACCGGGGAGCTGTTTTTT | CASSTGTGGNTGELFF
TRBJ1-2 | NA | TRBD1 | TRBV19 | TGTGCCAGTAGTATTGCCGCAGGGGGTGGCTACACCTTC | CASSIAAGGGYTF
TRBJ1-2 | NA | TRBD1 | TRBV30 | TGTGCCTGGAGCCCAGGGGGGGGCTACACCTTC | CAWSPGGGYTF
TRBJ2-1 | NA | NA | TRBV5-6 | TGTGCCAGCAGCTTGACCGGGGAAGACTACAATGAGCAGTTCTTC | CASSLTGEDYNEQFF
TRBJ2-4 | NA | NA | TRBV4-3 | TGCGCCAGCAGCCAAGATTACCCAGGGATGAATACAAACATTCAGTACTTC | CASSQDYPGMNTNIQYF
TRBJ2-7 | few | NA | TRBV10-1 | TGCGCCAGCCGACCGGGACAACCATCCTCCTACGAGCAGTACTTC | CASRPGQPSSYEQYF
TRBJ2-7 | few | TRBD1 | TRBV10-3 | TGTGCCATCAGGGACAGGGGGCACTACGAGCAGTACTTC | CAIRDRGHYEQYF
TRBJ1-1 | NA | TRBD1 | TRBV7-9 | TGTGCCAGCAGCCCAGTTGGGGGACAGACGAACACTGAAGCTTTCTTT | CASSPVGGQTNTEAFF
TRBJ2-4 | NA | NA | TRBV10-2 | TGCGCCAGCAGTGCCGACAGAGCTAAAAACATTCAGTACTTC | CASSADRAKNIQYF
TRBJ1-6 | NA | TRBD1 | TRBV19 | TGTGCCAGTAGCCGAACCAGACAGGGTGATTCACCCCTCCACTTT | CASSRTRQGDSPLHF
TRBJ1-2 | NA | TRBD1 | TRBV6-5 | TGTGCCAGCAGTGCTACGGGACAGGGCTTCTATGGCTACACCTTC | CASSATGQGFYGYTF
TRBJ1-1 | NA | NA | TRBV27 | TGTGCCAGCAGTTTACCGGGCGAGGGCACTGAAGCTTTCTTT | CASSLPGEGTEAFF
TRBJ2-1 | NA | NA | TRBV2 | TGTGCCAGCAGTGAATCGCGCTCCCCCCGGTACAATGAGCAGTTCTTC | CASSESRSPRYNEQFF
TRBJ2-7 | NA | TRBD1 | TRBV7-2 | TGTGCCAGCAGCTTATCAACAGGGGGTCCCTACGAGCAGTACTTC | CASSLSTGGPYEQYF
TRBJ2-7 | NA | TRBD1 | TRBV6-1 | TGTGCCAGCAGTGACCTCGGACAGGGTGGGTCCTACGAGCAGTACTTC | CASSDLGQGGSYEQYF
TRBJ2-7 | once | NA | TRBV27 | TGTGCCAGCAGTTTAGGGCAGGGGATAAGCGAGCAGTACTTC | CASSLGQGISEQYF